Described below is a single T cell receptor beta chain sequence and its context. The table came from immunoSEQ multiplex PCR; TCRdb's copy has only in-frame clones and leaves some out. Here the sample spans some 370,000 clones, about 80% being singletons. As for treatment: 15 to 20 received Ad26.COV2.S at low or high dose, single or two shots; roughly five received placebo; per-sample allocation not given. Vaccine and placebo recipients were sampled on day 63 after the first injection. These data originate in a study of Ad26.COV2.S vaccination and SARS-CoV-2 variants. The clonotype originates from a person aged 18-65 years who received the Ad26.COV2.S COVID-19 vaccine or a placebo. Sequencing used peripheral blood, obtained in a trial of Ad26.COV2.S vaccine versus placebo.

The DNA of the CDR3 is TGTGCCAGTAGCCCTAACTGGACAGGGAAAGAGACCCAGTACTTC. This sequence encodes CASSPNWTGKETQYF. The rearrangement links TRBV5-5 to TRBJ2-5, with 8 bases aligning to TRBD1. The CDR3 is 15 residues long. J was trimmed by 3 bases and V by 8 bases; bases with no gene match: 12. Germline-derived CDR1 and CDR2 are SGHKS and YYEKEE (reference sequence). The full variable domain, with the rest looked up from reference TRBV5-5 and TRBJ2-5, is DAGVTQSPTHLIKTRGQQVTLRCSPISGHKSVSWYQQVLGQGPQFIFQYYEKEERGRGNFPDRFSARQFPNYSSELNVNALLLGDSALYLCASSPNWTGKETQYFGPGTRLLVL.